This T cell receptor (beta chain) was documented in a study of Ad26.COV2.S vaccination and SARS-CoV-2 variants. The V gene lost 5 bases and the J gene lost 4 bases, with 12 bases spanning the gap. The CDR3 length is 14 residues. Per the germline V gene, CDR1 is MNHEY and CDR2 is SMNVEV (reference sequence). Treatment specified: roughly 20 received Ad26.COV2.S at low or high dose, single or two shots; five or six received placebo; per-sample allocation not given. At day 63 after the first vaccine or placebo injection, samples were drawn. Profiling relied on immunoSEQ multiplex PCR, and the TCRdb table lists in-frame clones only, not all of them. The profile shows hundreds of thousands of clones, 92% of them singletons.

The sequence derives from a person between 18 and 60 years old who received the Ad26.COV2.S COVID-19 vaccine or a placebo. The chain employs TRBV27 and TRBJ2-1; perhaps D is TRBD1 or TRBD2 (5 bases each). This sample comprised peripheral blood, obtained in a trial of Ad26.COV2.S vaccine versus placebo. The CDR3 here is CASSVGDDYNEQFF. The CDR3 DNA reads as TGTGCCAGCAGTGTCGGGGACGATTACAATGAGCAGTTCTTC.